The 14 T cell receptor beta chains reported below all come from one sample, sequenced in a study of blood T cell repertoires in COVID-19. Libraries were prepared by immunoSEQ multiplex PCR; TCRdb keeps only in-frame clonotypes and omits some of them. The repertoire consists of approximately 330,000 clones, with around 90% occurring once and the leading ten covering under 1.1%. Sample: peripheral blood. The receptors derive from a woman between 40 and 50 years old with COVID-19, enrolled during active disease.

CDR3: CASSNTDTQYF. CDR3 in DNA: TGTGCCAGCAGTAATACAGATACGCAGTATTTT. The chain carries TRBV7-2 and TRBJ2-3; D is unclear. From germline, CDR1 is SGHTA and CDR2 FQGNSA. V lost 6 bases and J lost 3, with 4 bases in between. This CDR3 comprises 11 residues.

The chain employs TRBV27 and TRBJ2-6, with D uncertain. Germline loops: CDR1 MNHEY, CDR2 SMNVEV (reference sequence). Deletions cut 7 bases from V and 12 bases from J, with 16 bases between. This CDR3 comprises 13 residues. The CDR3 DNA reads TGTGCCAGCAAAAGCTTCCGGGTCCCCGTCCTGACTTTC. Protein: CASKSFRVPVLTF.

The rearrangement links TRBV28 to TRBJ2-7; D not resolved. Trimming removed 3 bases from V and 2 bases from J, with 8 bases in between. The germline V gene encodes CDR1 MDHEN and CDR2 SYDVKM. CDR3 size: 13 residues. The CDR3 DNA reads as TGTGCCAGCAGTTTGGCAGTCGCCTACGAGCAGTACTTC. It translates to CASSLAVAYEQYF.

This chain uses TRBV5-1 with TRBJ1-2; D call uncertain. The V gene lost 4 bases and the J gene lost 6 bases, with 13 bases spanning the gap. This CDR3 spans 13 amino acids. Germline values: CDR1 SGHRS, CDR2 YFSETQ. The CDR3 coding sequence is TGCGCCAGCAGCCTCGGGGTCAAGGATGGCTACACCTTC. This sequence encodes CASSLGVKDGYTF.

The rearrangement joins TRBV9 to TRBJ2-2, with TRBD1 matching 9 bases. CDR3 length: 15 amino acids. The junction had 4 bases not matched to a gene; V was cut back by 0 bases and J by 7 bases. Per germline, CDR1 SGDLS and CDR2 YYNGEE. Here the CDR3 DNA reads TGTGCCAGCAGCGTAGACAGGGGGCTTATCGGGGAGCTGTTTTTT. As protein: CASSVDRGLIGELFF.

As DNA, the CDR3 is TGTGCCAGCAGTTTGGGTTTTAGGAGTGAGCAGTTCTTC. Translation: CASSLGFRSEQFF. The V call is TRBV28, the J call TRBJ2-1; D gene ambiguous. Trimming left V 3 bases short and J 9 bases short, with 12 bases between. Germline V gives CDR1 MDHEN, CDR2 SYDVKM. This CDR3 is 13 amino acids long. The full variable domain, with the rest looked up from reference TRBV28 and TRBJ2-1, is DVKVTQSSRYLVKRTGEKVFLECVQDMDHENMFWYRQDPGLGLRLIYFSYDVKMKEKGDIPEGYSVSREKKERFSLILESASTNQTSMYLCASSLGFRSEQFFGPGTRLTVL.

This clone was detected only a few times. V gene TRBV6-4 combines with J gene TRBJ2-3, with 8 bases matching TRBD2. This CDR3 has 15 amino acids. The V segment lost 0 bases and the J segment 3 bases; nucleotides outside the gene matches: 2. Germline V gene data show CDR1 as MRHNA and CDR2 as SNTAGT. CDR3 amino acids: CASSDSRGATDTQYF. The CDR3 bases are TGTGCCAGCAGTGACTCGCGGGGGGCAACAGATACGCAGTATTTT.

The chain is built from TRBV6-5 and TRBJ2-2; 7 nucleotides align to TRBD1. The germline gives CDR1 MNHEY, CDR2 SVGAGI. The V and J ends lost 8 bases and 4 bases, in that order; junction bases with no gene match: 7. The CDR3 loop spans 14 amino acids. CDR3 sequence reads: CASLRDRLTGELFF. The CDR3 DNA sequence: TGTGCCAGCTTACGGGACAGACTCACCGGGGAGCTGTTTTTT.

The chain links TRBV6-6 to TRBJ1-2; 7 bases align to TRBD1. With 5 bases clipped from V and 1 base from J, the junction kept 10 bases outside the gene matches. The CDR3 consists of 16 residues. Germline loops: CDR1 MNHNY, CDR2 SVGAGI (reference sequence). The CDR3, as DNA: TGTGCCAGCAGTCGGTACTCCGGGACAGTTAACTATGGCTACACCTTC. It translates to CASSRYSGTVNYGYTF.

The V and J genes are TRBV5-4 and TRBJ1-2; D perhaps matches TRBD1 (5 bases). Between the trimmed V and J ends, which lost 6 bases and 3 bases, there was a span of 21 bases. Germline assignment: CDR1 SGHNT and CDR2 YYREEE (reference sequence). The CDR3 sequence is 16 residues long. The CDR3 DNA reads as TGTGCCAGCAATGGGGCAGACGCCGCCGGATACTATGGCTACACCTTC. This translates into CASNGADAAGYYGYTF.

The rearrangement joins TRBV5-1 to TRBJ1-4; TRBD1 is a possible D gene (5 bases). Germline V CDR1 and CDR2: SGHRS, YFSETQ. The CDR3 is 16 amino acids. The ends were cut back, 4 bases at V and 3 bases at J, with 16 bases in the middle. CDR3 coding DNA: TGCGCCAGCAGCGACAGACCGGGCCTCTCTAATGAAAAACTGTTTTTT. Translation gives CASSDRPGLSNEKLFF.

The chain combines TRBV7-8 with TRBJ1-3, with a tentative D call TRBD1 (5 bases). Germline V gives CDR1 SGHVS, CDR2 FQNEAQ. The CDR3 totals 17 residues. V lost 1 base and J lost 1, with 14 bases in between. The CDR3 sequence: CASSLGEGERSGNTIYF. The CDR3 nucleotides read TGTGCCAGCAGCTTAGGTGAAGGGGAACGATCTGGAAACACCATATATTTT.

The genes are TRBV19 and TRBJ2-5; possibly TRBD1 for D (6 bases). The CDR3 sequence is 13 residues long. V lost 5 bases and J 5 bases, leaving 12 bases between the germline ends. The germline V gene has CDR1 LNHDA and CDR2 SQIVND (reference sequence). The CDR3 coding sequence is TGTGCCAGTAGTCAGCAGGGGCCGGAGACCCAGTACTTC. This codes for CASSQQGPETQYF.

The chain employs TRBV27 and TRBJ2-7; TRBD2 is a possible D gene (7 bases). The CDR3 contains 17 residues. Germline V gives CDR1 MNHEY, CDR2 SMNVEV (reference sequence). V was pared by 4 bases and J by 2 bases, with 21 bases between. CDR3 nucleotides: TGTGCCAGCAGTTGGGGGCTCGAGGGGGAGGGGACCTACGAGCAGTACTTC. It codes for CASSWGLEGEGTYEQYF.